A single sample is the source of the 3 T cell receptor beta chains below, sequenced in a study of blood T cell repertoires in COVID-19. TCRdb keeps only in-frame clones here, not all; method: immunoSEQ multiplex PCR. The sample records roughly 190,000 clones, roughly 94% being singletons. The sample consisted of peripheral blood. The receptors were gathered from a man aged 25-45 years with COVID-19, enrolled during active disease.

The chain is built from TRBV14 and TRBJ1-2, with D possibly being TRBD1 (6 bases). Germline CDR1 reads SGHDN; CDR2 reads FVKESK. The length of the CDR3 is 15 residues. Trimming took off 1 base at V and 5 bases at J, with 14 bases between the two ends. The CDR3 is CASSQVQGQMYGYTF. CDR3 DNA: TGTGCCAGCAGCCAAGTGCAGGGGCAAATGTATGGCTACACCTTC.

V usage is TRBV2 and J usage is TRBJ1-5; D possibly corresponds to TRBD1 (5 bases). Germline lookup yields CDR1 SNHLY and CDR2 FYNNEI. The germline V and J ends were trimmed by 4 bases and 6 bases, with 7 bases remaining between them. The CDR3 covers 12 residues. CDR3 sequence reads: CASSAGGQPQHF. CDR3 nucleotides: TGTGCCAGCAGTGCGGGGGGTCAGCCCCAGCATTTT.

The chain has TRBV6-5 and TRBJ2-5; tentatively, D is TRBD1 (6 bases). The V end lost 6 bases, the J end lost 5 bases, and 10 bases lay between the germline ends. This CDR3 is 12 amino acids long. Germline V gene data show CDR1 as MNHEY and CDR2 as SVGAGI. CDR3 region: CASRPTGETQYF. CDR3 bases: TGTGCCAGCAGACCTACAGGGGAGACCCAGTACTTC.